The 20 T cell receptor beta chains presented below share a single source sample, sequenced in a study of T-cell memory formation after mild COVID-19. Via MiXCR, TCRdb re-called the 5' RACE reads, giving one row per CDR3 protein. This sample has nearly 350,000 distinct CDR3 sequences, with roughly 13% found just once. Sequencing was performed on PBMCs or a T cell subset sorted from them (not recorded which). The source is a man younger than 35 who had mild COVID-19 (a few samples of this study predate the infection). Cell type and time point are not known.

This clonotype was found a few times. The chain recombines TRBV7-2 with TRBJ2-3; D gene ambiguous. The CDR3 has 14 amino acids. V lost 8 bases and J 1 base, leaving 13 bases between the germline ends. CDR1 is SGHTA, CDR2 FQGNSA, per germline. The CDR3 here is CASRPAFGTDTQYF. The CDR3 nucleotides read TGTGCCAGCCGCCCGGCATTCGGCACAGATACGCAGTATTTT.

This clonotype was detected a few times. The chain couples TRBV7-3 to TRBJ2-3; weak D call: TRBD1 (6 bases). Germline V gene lookup returns CDR1 SGHTA and CDR2 FQGTGA. The CDR3 length is 14 residues. V was clipped by 5 bases and J by 0 bases, with 9 bases between them. In nucleotides, the CDR3 is TGTGCCAGCAGCGCGACAGGTAGCACAGATACGCAGTATTTT. Translated: CASSATGSTDTQYF. Full variable domain (missing parts from reference TRBV7-3 and TRBJ2-3): GAGVSQTPSNKVTEKGKYVELRCDPISGHTALYWYRQSLGQGPEFLIYFQGTGAADDSGLPNDRFFAVRPEGSVSTLKIQRTERGDSAVYLCASSATGSTDTQYFGPGTRLTVL.

The V call is TRBV3-1, the J call TRBJ2-1; 11 nucleotides line up with TRBD2. V shed 5 bases and J 5 bases; nucleotides not matched to a gene: 5. Germline CDR1 reads LGHDT; CDR2 reads YNNKEL (reference sequence). There are 15 residues in the CDR3. The CDR3 coding sequence is TGTGCCAGCAGCGAGACTAGCGGGGTTCACAATGAGCAGTTCTTC. It translates to CASSETSGVHNEQFF.

This clonotype was picked up many times. The J gene is TRBJ2-4, the V gene TRBV20-1; D uncertain. V dropped 8 bases and J dropped 0 bases, with 14 bases sitting between them. Germline CDR1 DFQATT, CDR2 SNEGSKA (reference sequence). The CDR3 has 14 residues. CDR3 in DNA: TGCAGTACCCCTCCAGGCATAGCCAAAAACATTCAGTACTTC. This encodes CSTPPGIAKNIQYF.

This clonotype showed up just a few times. The rearrangement uses TRBV4-2 and TRBJ2-1; D not resolved. The V and J ends lost 0 bases and 9 bases respectively, with 12 bases between them. Germline CDR1 reads LGHNA; CDR2 reads YNFKEQ. This CDR3 contains 14 residues. The DNA for the CDR3 is TGTGCCAGCAGCCAAGAAGCCTTCGAGAGTGAGCAGTTCTTC. Amino acids: CASSQEAFESEQFF.

The rearrangement links TRBV6-5 to TRBJ2-2; unclear D gene. This CDR3 comprises 13 residues. Trimming left V 0 bases short and J 3 bases short, with 2 bases between. The germline V gene encodes CDR1 MNHEY and CDR2 SVGAGI. The CDR3: CASSYSYTGELFF. CDR3 in DNA: TGTGCCAGCAGTTACTCATACACCGGGGAGCTGTTTTTT.

In its sample, this clonotype was seen a few times. This sequence joins TRBV5-1 and TRBJ2-2; 7 bases are shared with TRBD1. The CDR3 runs to 14 residues. The germline CDR1 and CDR2 sequences are SGHRS and YFSETQ. Germline trimming cut 4 bases from V and 6 bases from J; bases unmatched to any gene: 6. CDR3 loop: CASSRTTGPGELFF. The CDR3 DNA reads TGCGCCAGCAGCCGTACGACAGGGCCCGGGGAGCTGTTTTTT.

For the CDR3, the DNA is TGCGCCAGCAGCCAACCAACCTCCGGGACAACCGACGGCTACACCTTC. Translating it yields CASSQPTSGTTDGYTF. V is TRBV4-1 and J is TRBJ1-2; D is possibly TRBD1 (6 bases). The germline V and J ends were trimmed by 2 bases and 8 bases, with 21 bases remaining between them. The CDR3 is 16 residues long. Germline V gene lookup returns CDR1 MGHRA and CDR2 YSYEKL.

This clonotype was seen a few times. J is TRBJ1-1 and V is TRBV20-1, with a weak D call TRBD1 (5 bases). Trimming took off 5 bases at V and 0 bases at J, with 13 bases between the two ends. This CDR3 comprises 14 residues. CDR1 and CDR2 from the germline V gene are DFQATT and SNEGSKA (reference sequence). CDR3 nucleotide sequence: TGCAGTGCTCCTGGGGCGGTCATGAACACTGAAGCTTTCTTT. This encodes CSAPGAVMNTEAFF.

The gene calls are TRBV7-2 and TRBJ2-5; a weak D match, TRBD2 (5 bases). This CDR3 comprises 14 residues. Germline V CDR1 and CDR2: SGHTA, FQGNSA. The V and J ends lost 1 base and 5 bases respectively, with 11 bases between them. The CDR3 DNA is TGTGCCAGCAGCTTAGGGGCACAGCGGGAGACCCAGTACTTC. It codes for CASSLGAQRETQYF.

This clonotype was found a few times. The gene calls are TRBV5-4 and TRBJ1-2; D unresolved. This CDR3 spans 15 amino acids. The ends were cut back, 2 bases at V and 4 bases at J, with 15 bases in the middle. Per germline, CDR1 SGHNT and CDR2 YYREEE (reference sequence). For the CDR3, the DNA is TGTGCCAGCAGCTTCCGTTGGATGTCCGTCTATGGCTACACCTTC. Residues: CASSFRWMSVYGYTF. The whole variable domain, filled in from reference TRBV5-4 and TRBJ1-2, reads ETGVTQSPTHLIKTRGQQVTLRCSSQSGHNTVSWYQQALGQGPQFIFQYYREEENGRGNFPPRFSGLQFPNYSSELNVNALELDDSALYLCASSFRWMSVYGYTFGSGTRLTVV.

This clonotype was seen only a few times. The chain uses TRBV28 and TRBJ2-7; perhaps TRBD2 as D (5 bases). The CDR3 length is 13 residues. Looked up from germline, CDR1 is MDHEN and CDR2 is SYDVKM. The V and J ends lost 3 bases and 7 bases respectively, with 13 bases between them. CDR3 in amino acids: CASSFRGPGEQYV. In DNA, the CDR3 is TGTGCCAGCAGTTTTCGCGGTCCGGGAGAGCAGTACGTC.

There are a few counts of this clonotype. The chain combines TRBV4-2 with TRBJ2-3; D not resolved. V was clipped by 8 bases and J by 1 base, with 16 bases between them. CDR3 length equals 15 residues. From germline, CDR1 is LGHNA and CDR2 YNFKEQ. The CDR3 DNA sequence: TGTGCCAGCGGCCCGACCTTCGAGGGCACAGATACGCAGTATTTT. It specifies CASGPTFEGTDTQYF.

This clonotype was observed a single time. The chain couples TRBV12-3 or TRBV12-4 to TRBJ1-1, with no clear D. Trimming shortened V by 7 bases and J by 7 bases, and 25 bases separated the two germline ends. This CDR3 region has 16 residues. The CDR3 DNA reads as TGTGCCAGCATGCGGAGTGGGCTATCACTGTCGGGTGAAGCTTTCTTT. Its translation is CASMRSGLSLSGEAFF.

The genes are TRBV28 and TRBJ1-1; D possibly corresponds to TRBD1 (5 bases). The CDR3 is 14 residues long. Germline V gene data show CDR1 as MDHEN and CDR2 as SYDVKM. Trimming left V 3 bases short and J 0 bases short, with 8 bases between. DNA of the CDR3: TGTGCCAGCAGTTTTCCAGGGATGAACACTGAAGCTTTCTTT. Protein: CASSFPGMNTEAFF. Combining the CDR3 with reference TRBV28 and TRBJ1-1 gives the whole variable domain DVKVTQSSRYLVKRTGEKVFLECVQDMDHENMFWYRQDPGLGLRLIYFSYDVKMKEKGDIPEGYSVSREKKERFSLILESASTNQTSMYLCASSFPGMNTEAFFGQGTRLTVV.

V is TRBV20-1 and J is TRBJ2-7; 7 positions match TRBD2. The germline V gene has CDR1 DFQATT and CDR2 SNEGSKA (reference sequence). J lost 1 base, V lost 3 bases, and 3 bases had no gene match. CDR3 length: 13 amino acids. CDR3 in amino acids: CSARLAVSYEQYF. The CDR3 coding sequence is TGCAGTGCTAGGCTAGCGGTATCCTACGAGCAGTACTTC.

This clonotype was recorded many times. The chain uses TRBV4-3 and TRBJ2-3; D is uncertain. The V gene lost 4 bases and the J gene lost 6 bases, with 8 bases spanning the gap. CDR3 length: 12 amino acids. CDR1 is LGHNA and CDR2 is YSLEER in the germline V gene. The CDR3 DNA follows: TGCGCCAGCAGCCCAATGGGGGATACGCAGTATTTT. Its translation: CASSPMGDTQYF.

This chain uses TRBV6-2 or TRBV6-3 with TRBJ2-1; D gene unclear. The CDR3 extends over 11 amino acids. V lost 2 bases to trimming and J lost 10 bases, with 6 bases between them. Germline CDR1 is MNHEY and CDR2 is SVGEGT. The CDR3 region has the DNA TGTGCCAGCAGTTACCCCCGGGAGCAGTTCTTC. Amino acids: CASSYPREQFF.

This chain connects TRBV12-3 or TRBV12-4 to TRBJ2-1; D remains ambiguous. The ends were cut back, 4 bases at V and 7 bases at J, with 8 bases in the middle. There are 12 residues in the CDR3. The CDR3 DNA reads TGTGCCAGCAGTTATGGTCGGAATGAGCAGTTCTTC. The encoded protein is CASSYGRNEQFF.

V is TRBV2 and J is TRBJ1-2, with 9 positions matching TRBD1. V dropped 4 bases and J dropped 5; count of bases not matched to a gene: 8. CDR1 SNHLY and CDR2 FYNNEI come from the germline V gene. This CDR3 comprises 15 residues. The CDR3 DNA follows: TGTGCCAGCAGTGCGGGGGGACAGGGATTTTATGGCTACACCTTC. It codes for CASSAGGQGFYGYTF. Using reference TRBV2 and TRBJ1-2 for the parts outside the CDR3, the full variable domain is EPEVTQTPSHQVTQMGQEVILRCVPISNHLYFYWYRQILGQKVEFLVSFYNNEISEKSEIFDDQFSVERPDGSNFTLKIRSTKLEDSAMYFCASSAGGQGFYGYTFGSGTRLTVV.